Reported below is one T cell receptor beta chain. There is no known antigen for this receptor. No base quality values were provided; no much bigger clone lies one nucleotide off. The junction shows trimming of 1 base on V and 0 bases on J, plus 15 bases between the germline ends. Based on the germline V gene, the CDR1 and CDR2 sequences are SGHTA and FQGNSA. The cysteine opens and the phenylalanine closes a CDR3 of 18 amino acids. Left in the record is the CDR3 DNA by itself, 54 bases read in frame from the first base. Systemically healthy Caucasian individuals from Russia, 35 to 50 in total and aged about 6 to 100 years, were included as donors. Each donor gave ten milliliters of peripheral blood, collected into EDTA-treated Vacutainer tubes. Ficoll-Paque density-gradient centrifugation was used to isolate PBMCs, with at least 7 million per sample. Total RNA was extracted from PBMCs with Trizol reagent, with at least 5.5 micrograms obtained per sample. Naive CD45RAhigh/CD27high T cell percentages were measured by flow cytometry on a PBMC aliquot from every donor.

This specimen belongs to a study of blood T cells in healthy people across ages (dated by TCRdb to 2013 to 2016). In terms of the full investigation: In model experiments, roughly one uniquely barcoded TCR beta cDNA molecule per two T cells was captured by template switching. To track age-related changes in TCR beta repertoire diversity, the study relied on deep sequencing normalized with unique cDNA molecular identifiers. The donors were split into four age groups: young (average around 17 years), middle-aged (about 40), aged (more than 60) and long-lived (approximately 80). Donors of different ages were randomly distributed across sequencing lanes to avoid experimental bias. Using the same blood draw, the study looked at two additional independent replicas of 1 million unique cDNA reads for two donors, one aged 18 to 30 and the other aged 80 or older.

The protocol used for the library was 5' RACE. The sequencer was an Illumina HiSeq 2500. A second about 6 to 11 cycle PCR used a sample-barcoded 5' primer and a J-beta primer mix. A unique molecular identifier was introduced onto each TCR beta cDNA molecule by a template-switch 5' adaptor carrying 12 random nucleotides. Each sample yielded at least 2.5 million CDR3-containing paired-end reads. The Mint cDNA synthesis kit, primed by a TRBC-specific oligonucleotide, was used to synthesize first-strand cDNA from all RNA. All cDNA was treated with uracil-DNA glycosylase and then went through a first 18-cycle PCR with the universal primers M1SS and BC2_uni_R. In the source study's methods: Normalization of each sample was performed by random selection of 1 million high-quality reads, each carrying a distinct molecular identifier. Instead of being binned into consensus sequences, reads with shared molecular identifiers were discarded. MiTCR, set to a Q25 quality threshold and the strictest error-elimination algorithm, was used for CDR3 identification, clonotype clustering and error correction. A nonparametric unseen species model with Euler transformation was used to estimate a lower bound on total TCR beta diversity. The public reads were reanalyzed by TCRdb: fastp trimming at Q25, MiXCR alignment, in-frame beta chains only. Rows are combined by CDR3 protein, so each entry shows the most common genes and DNA. The V and J calls were determined by TCRdb, not by the authors. Here the sample has 700,000 or so distinct CDR3 sequences; less than 45% occur a single time. Roughly 30% of the sample goes to the ten largest clones.

Study-wide findings and limitations: Total diversity estimates from one million sequenced T cells were considered lower bounds and underestimates. Because profiling used bulk unsorted PBMCs, naive and antigen-experienced compartments could not be compared conclusively. The long-lived group showed more naive CD4+ T cells, fewer expanded clones and increased TCR diversity than the aged group, suggesting age selection. The percentage of naive T cells measured by flow cytometry correlated strongly with observed TCR beta diversity. Because donor CMV infection status was unknown, age-related changes in expanded clonotypes were potentially confounded. Observed TCR beta diversity per million T cells fell roughly linearly with age, and a significant reduction was already apparent by age around 36.

The chain employs TRBV7-2 and TRBJ1-4, with the D gene too uncertain to name. The TCR originated in an elderly man in good health. Sequenced material: blood. The CDR3 reads as follows: CASSLGQALIATNEKLFF. The nucleotides are TGTGCCAGCAGCTTAGGGCAGGCCCTAATCGCAACTAATGAAAAACTGTTTTTT.